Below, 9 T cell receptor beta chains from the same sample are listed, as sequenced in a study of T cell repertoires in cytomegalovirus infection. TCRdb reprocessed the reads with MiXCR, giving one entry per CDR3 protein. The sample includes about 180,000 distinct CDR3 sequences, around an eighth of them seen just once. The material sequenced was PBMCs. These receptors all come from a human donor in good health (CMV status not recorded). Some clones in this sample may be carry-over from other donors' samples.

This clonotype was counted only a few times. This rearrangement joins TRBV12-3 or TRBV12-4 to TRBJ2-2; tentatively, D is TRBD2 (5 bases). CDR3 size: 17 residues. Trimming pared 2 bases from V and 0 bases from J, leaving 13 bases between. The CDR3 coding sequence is TGTGCCAGCAGTTTAAGGAGCGGTCTTCCGAACACCGGGGAGCTGTTTTTT. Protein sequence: CASSLRSGLPNTGELFF.

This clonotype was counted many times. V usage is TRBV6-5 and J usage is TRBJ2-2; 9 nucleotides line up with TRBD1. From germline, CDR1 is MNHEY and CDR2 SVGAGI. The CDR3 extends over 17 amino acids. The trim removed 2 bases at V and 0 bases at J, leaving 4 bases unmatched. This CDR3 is CASSYDGDRANTGELFF. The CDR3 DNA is TGTGCCAGCAGTTACGATGGGGACAGGGCGAACACCGGGGAGCTGTTTTTT.

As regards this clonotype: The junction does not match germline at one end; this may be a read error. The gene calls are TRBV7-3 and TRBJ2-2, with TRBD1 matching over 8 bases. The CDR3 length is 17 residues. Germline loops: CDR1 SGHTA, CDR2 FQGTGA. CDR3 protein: CASSLTRQGAKTGELFF. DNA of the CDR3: TGTGCCAGCAGCTTAACCCGTCAGGGGGCGAAAACCGGGGAGCTGTTTTTT.

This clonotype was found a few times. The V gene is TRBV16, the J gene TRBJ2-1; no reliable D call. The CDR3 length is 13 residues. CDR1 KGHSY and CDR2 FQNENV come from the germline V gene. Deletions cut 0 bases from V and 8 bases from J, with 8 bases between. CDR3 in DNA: TGTGCCAGCAGCCAATCGGGCAAGGATGAGCAGTTCTTC. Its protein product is CASSQSGKDEQFF.

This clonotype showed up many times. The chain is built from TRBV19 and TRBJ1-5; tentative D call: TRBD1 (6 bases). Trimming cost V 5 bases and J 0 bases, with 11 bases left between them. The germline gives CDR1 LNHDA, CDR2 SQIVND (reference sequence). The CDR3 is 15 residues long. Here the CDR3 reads CASSHGTSSNQPQHF. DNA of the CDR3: TGTGCCAGTAGTCACGGGACATCTAGCAATCAGCCCCAGCATTTT.

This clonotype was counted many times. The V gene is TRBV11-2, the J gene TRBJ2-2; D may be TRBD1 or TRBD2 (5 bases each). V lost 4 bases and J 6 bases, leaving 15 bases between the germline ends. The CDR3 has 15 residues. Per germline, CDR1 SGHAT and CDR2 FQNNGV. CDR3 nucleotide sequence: TGTGCCAGCAGCTCCTCCGGGGCCAATTCCGGGGAGCTGTTTTTT. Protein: CASSSSGANSGELFF.

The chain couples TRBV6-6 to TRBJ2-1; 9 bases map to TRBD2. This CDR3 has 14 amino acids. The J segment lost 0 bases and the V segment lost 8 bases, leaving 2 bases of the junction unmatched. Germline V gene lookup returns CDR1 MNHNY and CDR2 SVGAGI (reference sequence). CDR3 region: CASRGGGSYNEQFF. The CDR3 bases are TGTGCCAGCCGCGGGGGGGGCTCCTACAATGAGCAGTTCTTC.

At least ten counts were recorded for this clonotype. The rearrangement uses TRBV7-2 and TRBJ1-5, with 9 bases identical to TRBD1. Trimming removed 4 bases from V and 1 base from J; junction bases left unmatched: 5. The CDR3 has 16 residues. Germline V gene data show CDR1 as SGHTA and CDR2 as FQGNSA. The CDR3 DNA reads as TGTGCCAGCAGCTCCGGGACAGGGTCCAGCAATCAGCCCCAGCATTTT. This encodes CASSSGTGSSNQPQHF.

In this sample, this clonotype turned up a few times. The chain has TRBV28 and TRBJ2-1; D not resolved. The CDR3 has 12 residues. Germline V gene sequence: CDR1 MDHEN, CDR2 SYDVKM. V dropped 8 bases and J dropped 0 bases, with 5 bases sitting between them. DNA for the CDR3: TGTGCCAGCTTTGGCTCCTACAATGAGCAGTTCTTC. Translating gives CASFGSYNEQFF.